This record looks at one TCR beta chain sequence and its context. The method was immunoSEQ multiplex PCR; TCRdb's version includes in-frame clones alone and lacks a portion of them. Among tens of thousands of clones listed, around three quarters were seen once. These data come from a study of blood T cell repertoires in COVID-19. Study-level background: COVID-19 samples collected from the United States, Italy and Spain covered acute and convalescent phases.

The CDR3 is made up of 14 amino acids. The germline CDR1 and CDR2 sequences are MNHEY and SVGEGT. The junction had 5 bases not matched to a gene; V was cut back by 6 bases and J by 4 bases. This clonotype was obtained from a human donor in a cohort sampled during active COVID-19. The J gene is TRBJ2-1, the V gene TRBV6-2 or TRBV6-3; 8 positions agree with TRBD2. Sequencing was performed on peripheral blood. CDR3 protein: CASSEAGVYNEQFF. The CDR3 DNA sequence: TGTGCCAGCAGCGAAGCGGGGGTGTACAATGAGCAGTTCTTC.